Below, one T cell receptor (beta chain) is given with its context. Its recognized antigen is unknown. It has no much larger one-base neighbor in the sample; base qualities were not kept. Only healthy Caucasian donors were included. The twin cohort comprised three pairs of female monozygotic twins, all aged roughly 18 to 30 years. RNA for TCR libraries was isolated from peripheral blood mononuclear cells. As encoded in the germline V gene, CDR1 is SQVTM while CDR2 is ANQGSEA. Trimming costs V 5 bases and J 6 bases, and their ends lie 11 bases apart. Reading from cysteine to phenylalanine, the CDR3 counts 11 amino acids. The retained sequence is limited to the CDR3, 33 bases, with the frame set at the first base. This record belongs to a study of identical twins (dated by TCRdb to about 2016). For the wider study: To test whether fetal clonotypes persist, the study used deep sequencing on TCR alpha and beta repertoires from monozygotic twins, unrelated adults of various ages, and cord blood. Replicate twin experiments were performed at different times using different library preparation protocols to rule out contamination.

Receptor amplification or capture employed 5' RACE. TCRdb lists the instrument as Illumina HiSeq 2000. A universal primer binding site was introduced by template switching, and a unique molecular identifier was present in the final cDNA, enabling accurate counting of TCR cDNA molecules. Specific primers in the conserved constant-segment region were used to synthesize first-strand cDNA for the TCR alpha and beta chains. To control for contamination, each cDNA library was double barcoded with a SMART-Mk sample barcode plus Illumina barcodes. TruSeq adapter sequences along with Illumina sample barcodes were introduced in two successive PCR steps. TCR alpha and beta cDNA libraries were sequenced on the Illumina HiSeq platform with custom primers. On the authors' methods: Unique molecular identifiers were extracted from raw reads with MiGEC, and CDR3 positions were determined with MiXCR. For each individual, recombination models were inferred using an EM algorithm with the repgenHMM and IGoR tools. The tcR package in R was used for shared clonotype analysis, with sharing normalized by the product of cloneset sizes. To study raw recombination without the effects of thymic and clonal selection, out-of-frame nonproductive sequences were analyzed. Using fastp trimming at Q25 and MiXCR clonotype assembly, TCRdb reanalyzed the public sequencing data and kept in-frame beta chains. Each entry merges the rows of one CDR3 protein and shows their most common DNA and genes. Clone size and V and J calls follow TCRdb, not the original study. The sample includes under 800,000 distinct CDR3 sequences, with approximately 22% observed a single time. The top ten clonotypes cover 4.3% of the sample.

Results and caveats for the whole study, not just this receptor: Abundant cord blood beta clonotypes had fewer insertions, young adult naive repertoires showed a similar but weaker trend, and memory repertoires showed no such trend. Out-of-frame TCR alpha sharing in monozygotic twins was systematically underestimated by recombination models, whereas sharing between unrelated individuals was in agreement with the recombination models. Excess twin sharing in beta out-of-frame sequences was weaker because fewer shared sequences lowered the signal-to-noise ratio. Because the same donors could not be followed over many years, the conclusions relied on cross-sectional statistical analysis. Compared with coincidental sharing between unrelated individuals, out-of-frame TCR alpha sequences shared between twins had an excess of sequences with low generation probability. Invariant T cells such as MAIT and iNKT could partly confound zero-insertion analyses, although diverse VJ usage argued against such confounding for most clonotypes.

The same specimen was also included in a second study, on T cells expressing NK-cell markers. The second study reports: In sorted CD3+CD56+NKG2C+, CD3+CD56+NKG2C- and CD3+CD56-NKG2C+ T-cell subsets from 7 to 9 donors, TCR beta-chain repertoires were profiled. Seven of the eight sequenced donors were HCMV-seropositive and one was HCMV-seronegative. To restrict sorting to alphabetaTCR-expressing T cells, an anti-gammadeltaTCR antibody was added in several experiments. In over 5 donors, the dominant CD3+CD56+NKG2C+ clonotypes were among the top 10 CD8+ clonotypes and accounted for about 1.0-7.0% of CD8+ T cells. Those dominant clonotypes were again the most abundant among CD3+CD56-NKG2C+ cells in a handful of donors, at about 28.3-65%. Whether the expanded NKG2C-expressing T cell clones were specific for HCMV antigens remained unclear. The eight sequenced donors were randomly selected healthy volunteers, three men and five women. HCMV-specific IgG was detected in serum with a commercial ELISA kit to determine HCMV serostatus. For a handful of donors, unsorted PBMC were also used to sequence bulk peripheral blood T-cell repertoires. Reads were demultiplexed and grouped by UMI with MIGEC, and clonotypes were assembled and quantified with MiTCR. To exclude erroneous sequences, only TCR cDNA sequences supported by at least two reads were retained. Downstream repertoire analysis used the tcR package, and clonotypes were matched across fractions by CDR3 nucleotide sequence plus V segment. VDJmatch was used to annotate antigen specificity against VDJdb, with one amino acid substitution allowed in CDR3.

The sample consisted of PBMCs. The receptor chain draws on TRBV29-1 and TRBJ2-7, and TRBD1 may be the D gene, going by 5 matching bases. The TCR was taken from a woman aged 18-30 years in good health. The CDR3 reads CSVSQGGEQYF. The base sequence is TGCAGCGTTTCCCAGGGTGGCGAGCAGTACTTC.